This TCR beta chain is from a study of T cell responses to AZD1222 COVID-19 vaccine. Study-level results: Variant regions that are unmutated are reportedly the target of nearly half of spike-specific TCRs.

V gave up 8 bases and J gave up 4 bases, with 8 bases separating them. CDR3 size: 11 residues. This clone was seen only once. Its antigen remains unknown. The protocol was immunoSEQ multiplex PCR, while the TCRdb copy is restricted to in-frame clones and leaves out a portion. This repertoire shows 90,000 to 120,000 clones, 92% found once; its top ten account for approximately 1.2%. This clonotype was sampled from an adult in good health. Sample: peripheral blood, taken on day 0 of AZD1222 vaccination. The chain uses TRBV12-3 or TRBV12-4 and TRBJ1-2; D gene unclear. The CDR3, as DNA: TGTGCCAGCCACAACAGCTATGGCTACACCTTC. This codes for CASHNSYGYTF.